This T cell receptor (beta chain) was sequenced for a study of T cell responses to AZD1222 COVID-19 vaccine (dated by TCRdb to about 2021). For the wider study: A total of about 250 trial participants underwent TCR sequencing, of whom approximately 200 had received two doses of AZD1222 and approximately 26 had received two doses of the MenACWY control vaccine. Trial participants were enrolled by age into 18-55, 56-69 and 70-plus year subgroups, with approximately 150, 28 and 58 TCR-sequenced participants respectively. What the authors observed across the whole study: No day 14 peak-response samples were available, so repertoires were characterized only after the peak T cell response. Most participants were white British and females outnumbered males, and the authors suggested that clonal diversity may have been underestimated. CD4 TCRs associated with the vaccine covered the entire spike protein, and the dominant responses were in regions 160-218 and 743-854. Conclusions about previously exposed vaccinees are limited because only six or seven AZD1222 recipients were SARS-CoV-2 seropositive at baseline. After two AZD1222 doses, both the breadth and the depth of spike-specific TCRs were significantly higher than at day 0 and than in MenACWY recipients. Reportedly, almost half of the unique spike-specific TCRs recognized epitopes lying outside the regions that are mutated in the B.1.351 and B.1.1.7 variants. The 56-69-year group was small, and its depth increase did not reach significance, likely because of low power.

The germline V gene encodes CDR1 SGHTA and CDR2 FQGNSA. Ends trimmed: V by 1 base, J by 1 base; bases unmatched to a gene: 6. The CDR3 has 18 amino acids, counting the end cysteine and phenylalanine. CDR3 DNA is the only sequence kept; it has 54 bases, read in frame from the first base. Interpreted using the paper, the time point label stands for: about 28 days (+/-7) after the second vaccine dose. Taken with the paper, the label for treatment or condition translates to: meningococcal conjugate vaccine given as trial control. Vaccinee samples were obtained from the UK trials COV001 and COV002, which included a single-blind randomized controlled phase 2/3 trial of AZD1222 (ChAdOx1 nCoV-19) in healthy adults. Trial participant PBMC samples were collected at day 0 and day 28 after the second dose for TCRbeta chain sequencing. The CDR3 regions of human TCRbeta chains were analyzed by immunosequencing. On the study's bioinformatics: Repertoire TCRs were checked for matches against a reference library of SARS-CoV-2-specific TCRs that had been generated using the MIRA antigen-specificity platform. Breadth was defined as the fraction of unique TCRs that were SARS-CoV-2-associated, and depth was defined as the fraction of total T cells that were SARS-CoV-2-associated. Using the MIRA data, each spike-specific TCR was assigned both to the spike region to which the TCR was reactive and to a CD4 or CD8 class. Log10-transformed breadth and depth values were compared by one-way ANOVA with Sidak's multiple comparisons tests. Entries here come from immuneACCESS through TCRdb and include only in-frame sequences with V and J called. Some clones fail to appear in such tables; in the studies checked, an unresolved V gene covers under half of the shortfall, and the cause of the remainder is unknown. That table gives V, J and clone size, and the DNA gave D and trimming. Across this sample there are about 75,000 clones, with about nine tenths seen only once. 9% to 10% of the sample is held by the ten biggest clonotypes.

In the case of this clone: Its antigen remains unidentified. No per-base quality is available; no much larger clone lies one base away.

The source is an adult who received the MenACWY meningococcal vaccine as a control. Specimen: peripheral blood, collected 28 days after the second dose of the MenACWY control vaccine. Recombination joined TRBV7-2 with TRBJ2-4, with 11 bases in between that match TRBD2. The encoded CDR3 is CASSLGGASGGAKNIQYF. The DNA reads TGTGCCAGCAGCTTAGGGGGCGCTAGCGGGGGGGCCAAAAACATTCAGTACTTC.